These 4 T cell receptor beta chains were sequenced from one sample in a study of STAT5B mutations in CD4+ large granular lymphocyte leukemia. Method: immunoSEQ multiplex PCR; TCRdb's copy keeps in-frame clones and lacks some. The sample has about 20,000 clones; 70% to 75% are singletons. The sequenced sample was CD4+ T cells from blood buffy coats. These receptors all come from a human donor in good health.

The V call is TRBV7-2, the J call TRBJ1-1; D call uncertain. V dropped 1 base and J dropped 11 bases, with 14 bases sitting between them. Looked up from germline, CDR1 is SGHTA and CDR2 is FQGNSA. This CDR3 is 13 amino acids long. For the CDR3, the DNA is TGTGCCAGCAGCTTAGTGTCTGGGCCGAGGGCTTTCTTT. It encodes CASSLVSGPRAFF.

This chain uses TRBV20-1 with TRBJ1-2; D not certain. V was pared by 2 bases and J by 6 bases, with 7 bases between. This CDR3 comprises 11 residues. Germline loops: CDR1 DFQATT, CDR2 SNEGSKA (reference sequence). Here the CDR3 DNA reads TGCAGTGCTAGAACGGTGGATGGCTACACCTTC. Amino acid sequence: CSARTVDGYTF.

The chain employs TRBV6-1 and TRBJ2-1; D call uncertain. The CDR3 has 14 amino acids. CDR1 is MNHNS, CDR2 SASEGT, per germline. V lost 1 base to trimming and J lost 0 bases, with 4 bases between them. CDR3 in amino acids: CASSEGNSYNEQFF. Here the CDR3 DNA reads TGTGCCAGCAGTGAAGGGAACTCCTACAATGAGCAGTTCTTC.

This clone was seen once. V gene TRBV11-2 combines with J gene TRBJ1-4; 7 nucleotides line up with TRBD1. J gave up 0 bases and V 8 bases, and 15 bases lay outside the gene matches. CDR1 and CDR2 from the germline V gene are SGHAT and FQNNGV. This CDR3 contains 18 residues. The CDR3 nucleotides read TGTGCCAGCTCAGACAGGGTTACCGCCTTTGCAACTAATGAAAAACTGTTTTTT. It encodes CASSDRVTAFATNEKLFF.